The source of this T cell receptor beta chain is a study of Ad26.COV2.S vaccination and SARS-CoV-2 variants. Overall study context: Doses of Ad26.COV2.S were injected into muscle once or twice, 56 days apart. Broader study findings: Non-spike TCR breadth did not differ much between vaccine and placebo recipients. Considerable breadth of spike-specific CD8+ and CD4+ T cell responses has reportedly been documented following vaccination.

This clone was recorded a few times. Its antigen is still unknown. This sample also contains other DNA sequences that code for the same CDR3. The method was immunoSEQ multiplex PCR; TCRdb's version includes in-frame clones alone and lacks a portion of them. The sample lists over 450,000 clones, around 89% occurring once. Germline lookup yields CDR1 LGHDT and CDR2 YNNKEL (reference sequence). Trimming removed 1 base at V and 0 bases at J, with 6 bases between. This CDR3 has 14 residues. Noted treatment: roughly 20 received Ad26.COV2.S at low or high dose, single or two shots; about 5 received placebo; per-sample allocation not given. Sampling occurred on day 63 after the first vaccine or placebo injection. In Boston, the donor was an adult between 18-55 years of age.

This sample comprised peripheral blood, obtained in a trial of Ad26.COV2.S vaccine versus placebo. The sequence was collected from a person aged 18-60 years who received the Ad26.COV2.S COVID-19 vaccine or a placebo. V gene TRBV3-1 (or the pseudogene TRBV3-2) combines with J gene TRBJ1-1, with no clear D. CDR3 amino acids: CASSQGWVNTEAFF. CDR3 DNA: TGTGCCAGCAGCCAAGGGTGGGTGAACACTGAAGCTTTCTTT.